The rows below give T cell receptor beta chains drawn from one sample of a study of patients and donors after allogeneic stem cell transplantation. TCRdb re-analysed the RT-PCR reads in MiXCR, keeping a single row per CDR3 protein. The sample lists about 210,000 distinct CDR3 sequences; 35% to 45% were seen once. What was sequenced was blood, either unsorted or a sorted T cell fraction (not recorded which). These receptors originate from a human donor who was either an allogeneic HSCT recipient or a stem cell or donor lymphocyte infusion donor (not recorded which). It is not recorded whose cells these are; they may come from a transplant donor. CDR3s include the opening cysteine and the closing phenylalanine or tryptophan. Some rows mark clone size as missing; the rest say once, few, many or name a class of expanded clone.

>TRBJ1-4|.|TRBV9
CASSPRGSPTNEKLFF
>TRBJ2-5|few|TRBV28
CASSSVEKTQYF
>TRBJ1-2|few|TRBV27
CASSPGEAYGYTF
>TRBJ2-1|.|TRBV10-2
CASGSTGSYNEQFF
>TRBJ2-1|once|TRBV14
CASSQGTSGGLANLYNEQFF
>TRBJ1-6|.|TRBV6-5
CASSYSNPGRNYSPLHF
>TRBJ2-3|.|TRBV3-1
CASSLFSGTDTQYF
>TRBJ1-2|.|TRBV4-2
CASSLQGSSYGYTF
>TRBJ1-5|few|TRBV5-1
CASSPGQPGQPQHF
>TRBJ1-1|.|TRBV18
CASSRQTGPPEAFF
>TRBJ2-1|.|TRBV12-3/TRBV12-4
CASSLSAGGRKKFF
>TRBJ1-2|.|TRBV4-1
CASSQDWRLANYGYTF
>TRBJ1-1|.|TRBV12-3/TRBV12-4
CASSLGRSSFF
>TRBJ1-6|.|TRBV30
CAWSIQGRNSPLHF
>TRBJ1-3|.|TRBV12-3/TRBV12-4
CASSLPGAPGNTIYF
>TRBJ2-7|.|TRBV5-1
CASSLRSTPVGLQDPPYEQYF
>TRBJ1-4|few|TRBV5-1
CASSLRWETNEKLFF
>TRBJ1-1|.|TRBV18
CASSPAGFDTEAFF
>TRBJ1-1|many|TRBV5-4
CASSLQGMTEAFF
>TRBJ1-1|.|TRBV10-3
CAISPGQGATEAFF
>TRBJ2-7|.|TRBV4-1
CASSPSYSYEQYF
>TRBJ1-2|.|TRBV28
CASRQVLRNYGYTF
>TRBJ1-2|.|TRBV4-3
CASSQEGGFNYGYTF
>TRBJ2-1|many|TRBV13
CASSLGRDNEQFF
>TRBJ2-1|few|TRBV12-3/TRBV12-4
CASSLMEDFLDEQFF
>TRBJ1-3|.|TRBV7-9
CASSPTDRNTIYF